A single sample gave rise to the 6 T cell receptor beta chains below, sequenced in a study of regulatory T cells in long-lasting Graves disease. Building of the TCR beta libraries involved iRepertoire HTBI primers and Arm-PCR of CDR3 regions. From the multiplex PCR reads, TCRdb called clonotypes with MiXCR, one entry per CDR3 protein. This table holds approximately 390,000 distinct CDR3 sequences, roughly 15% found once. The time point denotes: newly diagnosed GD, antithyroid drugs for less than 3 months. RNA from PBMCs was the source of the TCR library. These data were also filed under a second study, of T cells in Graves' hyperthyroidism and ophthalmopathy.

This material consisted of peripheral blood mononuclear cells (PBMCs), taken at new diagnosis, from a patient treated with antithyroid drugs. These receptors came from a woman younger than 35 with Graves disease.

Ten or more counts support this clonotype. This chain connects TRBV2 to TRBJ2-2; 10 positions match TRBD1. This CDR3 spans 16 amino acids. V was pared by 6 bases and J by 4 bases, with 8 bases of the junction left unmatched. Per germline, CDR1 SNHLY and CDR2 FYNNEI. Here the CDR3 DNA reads TGTGCCAGCAGCAGACAGGGGGCGTTTAGCACCGGGGAGCTGTTTTTT. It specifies CASSRQGAFSTGELFF.

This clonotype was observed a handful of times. This chain's CDR3 is CASTYERVLNTEAFF. CDR3 bases: TGTGCCAGCACCTACGAGAGGGTTCTGAACACTGAAGCTTTCTTT. The chain couples TRBV7-9 to TRBJ1-1; D gene unclear. Germline loops: CDR1 SEHNR, CDR2 FQNEAQ (reference sequence). V lost 7 bases and J 0 bases, leaving 15 bases between the germline ends. CDR3 length: 15 residues.

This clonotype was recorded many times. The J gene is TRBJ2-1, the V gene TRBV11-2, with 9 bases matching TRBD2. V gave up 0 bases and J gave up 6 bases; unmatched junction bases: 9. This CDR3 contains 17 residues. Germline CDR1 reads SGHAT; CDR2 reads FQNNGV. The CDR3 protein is CASSLEYGTSPVNEQFF. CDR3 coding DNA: TGTGCCAGCAGCTTAGAGTATGGGACTAGCCCCGTCAATGAGCAGTTCTTC. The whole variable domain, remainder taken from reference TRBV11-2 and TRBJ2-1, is EAGVAQSPRYKIIEKRQSVAFWCNPISGHATLYWYQQILGQGPKLLIQFQNNGVVDDSQLPKDRFSAERLKGVDSTLKIQPAKLEDSAVYLCASSLEYGTSPVNEQFFGPGTRLTVL.

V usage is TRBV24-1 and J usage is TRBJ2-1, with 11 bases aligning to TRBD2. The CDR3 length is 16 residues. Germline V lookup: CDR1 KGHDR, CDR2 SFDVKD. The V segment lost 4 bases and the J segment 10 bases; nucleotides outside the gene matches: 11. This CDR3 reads CATSDPTLAGVEEQFF. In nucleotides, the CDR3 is TGTGCCACCAGTGACCCGACACTAGCGGGAGTGGAGGAGCAGTTCTTC.

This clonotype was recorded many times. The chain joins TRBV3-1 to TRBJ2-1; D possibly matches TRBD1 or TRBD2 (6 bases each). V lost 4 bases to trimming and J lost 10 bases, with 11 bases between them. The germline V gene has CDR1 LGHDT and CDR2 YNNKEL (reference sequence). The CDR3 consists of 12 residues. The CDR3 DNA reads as TGTGCCAGCAGCCTAGGGGGGTTAGAGCAGTTCTTC. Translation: CASSLGGLEQFF.

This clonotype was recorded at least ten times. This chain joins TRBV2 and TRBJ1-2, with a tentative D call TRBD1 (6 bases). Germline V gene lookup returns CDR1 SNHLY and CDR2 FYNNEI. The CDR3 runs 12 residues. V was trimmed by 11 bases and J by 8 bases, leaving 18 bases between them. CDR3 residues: CAGQQGPDGYTF. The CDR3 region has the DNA TGTGCCGGACAACAGGGCCCAGACGGCTACACCTTC.